These 4 T cell receptor beta chains share one sample of origin, sequenced in a study of T cell repertoires in cytomegalovirus infection. TCRdb analysed the reads with MiXCR anew, one entry per CDR3 protein. The data hold roughly 230,000 distinct CDR3 sequences, with approximately 17% observed a single time. The sample consisted of CD8+ T cells from PBMCs. The receptor set was obtained from a human donor in good health (CMV status not recorded). Some clones in this sample may be carry-over from other donors' samples.

Remarks on this clonotype: A read error is possible here, since a much larger clone lies one base away. V and J are TRBV12-3 or TRBV12-4 and TRBJ2-1, with D perhaps TRBD2 (5 bases). The germline V and J ends were trimmed by 7 bases and 3 bases, with 13 bases remaining between them. This CDR3 is built from 14 residues. CDR3 coding DNA: TGTGCCAGCAATCCAGCGGCTTACTACAATGAGCAGTTCTTC. Amino acid sequence: CASNPAAYYNEQFF.

About this clonotype itself: A read error may produce the germline difference seen at one junction end. V is TRBV6-6 and J is TRBJ1-1; a possible D gene is TRBD1 (5 bases). The germline V gene has CDR1 MNHNY and CDR2 SVGAGI (reference sequence). This CDR3 is built from 17 residues. The CDR3 sequence: CASTSPEGRLMNTVAFF. CDR3 DNA: TGTGCCAGCACCAGCCCCGAGGGGCGCCTCATGAACACTGTAGCTTTCTTT.

Points on this clonotype: A much larger clonotype is one base distant, so this may be a read error. This sequence joins TRBV5-6 and TRBJ2-7; TRBD1 agrees at 9 bases. The J segment lost 4 bases and the V segment lost 3 bases, leaving 11 bases of the junction unmatched. CDR3 length: 16 residues. The V gene's germline CDR1 is SGHDT and CDR2 YYEEEE. CDR3 DNA: TGTGCCAGCAGCTCAGGACAGGGGTCTCGACTTTACGAGCAGTACTTC. As protein: CASSSGQGSRLYEQYF.

This clonotype was recorded at least ten times. The V gene is TRBV29-1, the J gene TRBJ2-3; tentatively, D is TRBD1 or TRBD2 (7 bases each). This CDR3 is 15 amino acids long. With 4 bases removed from V and 2 bases from J, the gap between germline ends came to 16 bases. Per germline, CDR1 SQVTM and CDR2 ANQGSEA. CDR3 nucleotide sequence: TGCAGCGTTGTGGCCAGGGGGGGGATCACAGATACGCAGTATTTT. Protein sequence: CSVVARGGITDTQYF.